This T cell receptor beta chain was found in a study of blood T cell repertoires in COVID-19. Study-level information: The analysed material was cDNA or gDNA that came from T cells, B-cell-depleted T cells, or PBMCs.

The protocol was immunoSEQ multiplex PCR, while the TCRdb copy is restricted to in-frame clones and leaves out a portion. In the table there are 200,000 to 300,000 clones, roughly 85% of which are singletons. The CDR3 length is 17 residues. J lost 0 bases, V lost 5 bases, and 4 bases had no gene match. Germline CDR1 and CDR2: SGHTA and FQGNSA. The chain employs TRBV7-2 and TRBJ2-1; 13 bases agree with TRBD2. This TCR derives from a man aged 45-60 years with COVID-19, enrolled during active disease. The specimen was peripheral blood. The CDR3 DNA is TGTGCCAGCAGCGCACTAGCGGGGGGGTCCTCCTACAATGAGCAGTTCTTC. Protein product: CASSALAGGSSYNEQFF.